The 2 T cell receptor beta chains listed next were all sequenced from one sample in a study of regulatory T cells in long-lasting Graves disease. Sample time point: persistent/refractory GD, antithyroid drugs over 5 years with positive TRAb. Isolated PBMC RNA provided the starting material for the TCR library. Building the TCR beta libraries relied on iRepertoire HTBI primers, and CDR3 regions underwent Arm-PCR. TCRdb redid the calling of the multiplex PCR reads with MiXCR, one entry per CDR3 protein. The data show hundreds of thousands of distinct CDR3 sequences, with less than 25% seen just once and less than 25% held by the top ten. This sample comprised peripheral blood mononuclear cells (PBMCs), obtained when the disease was refractory, from a patient treated with antithyroid drugs. All receptors come from a female donor with Graves disease.

This clonotype was observed many times. This chain links TRBV12-3 or TRBV12-4 with TRBJ1-2; D not certain. V shed 5 bases and J shed 5 bases, with 12 bases lying between them. CDR3 length: 13 amino acids. In DNA form, the CDR3 reads TGTGCCAGCAGTCCACCCTACCTATATGGCTACACCTTC. Amino acid sequence: CASSPPYLYGYTF.

V and J are TRBV20-1 and TRBJ2-7; the D is unclear. Germline CDR1 reads DFQATT; CDR2 reads SNEGSKA (reference sequence). Trimming removed 1 base at V and 1 base at J, with 14 bases between. The CDR3 runs to 15 residues. CDR3 DNA: TGCAGTGCTAGAGCCCAGCGTGTATTTTCCTACGAGCAGTACTTC. This translates into CSARAQRVFSYEQYF.